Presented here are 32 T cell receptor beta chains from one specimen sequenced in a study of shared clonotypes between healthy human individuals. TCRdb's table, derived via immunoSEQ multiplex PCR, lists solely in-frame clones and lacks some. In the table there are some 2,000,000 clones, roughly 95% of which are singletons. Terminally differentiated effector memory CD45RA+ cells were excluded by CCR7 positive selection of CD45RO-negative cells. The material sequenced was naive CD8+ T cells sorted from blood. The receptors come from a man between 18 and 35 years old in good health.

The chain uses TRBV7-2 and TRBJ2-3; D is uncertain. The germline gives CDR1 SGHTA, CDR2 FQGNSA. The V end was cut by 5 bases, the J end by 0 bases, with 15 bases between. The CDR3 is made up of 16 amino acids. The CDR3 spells CASSLLVVPSTDTQYF. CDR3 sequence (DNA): TGTGCCAGCAGCCTTTTAGTGGTCCCCAGCACAGATACGCAGTATTTT.

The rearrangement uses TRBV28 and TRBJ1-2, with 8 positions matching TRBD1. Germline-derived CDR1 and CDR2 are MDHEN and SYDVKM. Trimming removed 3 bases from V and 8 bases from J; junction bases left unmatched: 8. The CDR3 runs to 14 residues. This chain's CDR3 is CASSLYTGQGGYTF. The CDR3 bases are TGTGCCAGCAGTTTGTATACTGGACAGGGCGGCTACACCTTC.

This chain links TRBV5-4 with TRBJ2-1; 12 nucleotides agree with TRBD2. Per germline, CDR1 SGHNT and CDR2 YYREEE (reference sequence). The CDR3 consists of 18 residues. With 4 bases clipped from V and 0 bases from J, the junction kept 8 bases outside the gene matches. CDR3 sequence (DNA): TGTGCCAGCAGCCCGGGACTAGCGGGTCCTAGCTCCTACAATGAGCAGTTCTTC. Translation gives CASSPGLAGPSSYNEQFF.

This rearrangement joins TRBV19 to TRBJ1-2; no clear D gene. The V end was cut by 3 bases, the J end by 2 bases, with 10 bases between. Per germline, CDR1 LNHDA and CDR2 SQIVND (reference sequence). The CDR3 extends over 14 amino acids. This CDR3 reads CASSMIGQNYGYTF. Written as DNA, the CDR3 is TGTGCCAGTAGTATGATCGGGCAGAACTATGGCTACACCTTC. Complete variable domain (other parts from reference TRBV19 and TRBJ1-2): DGGITQSPKYLFRKEGQNVTLSCEQNLNHDAMYWYRQDPGQGLRLIYYSQIVNDFQKGDIAEGYSVSREKKESFPLTVTSAQKNPTAFYLCASSMIGQNYGYTFGSGTRLTVV.

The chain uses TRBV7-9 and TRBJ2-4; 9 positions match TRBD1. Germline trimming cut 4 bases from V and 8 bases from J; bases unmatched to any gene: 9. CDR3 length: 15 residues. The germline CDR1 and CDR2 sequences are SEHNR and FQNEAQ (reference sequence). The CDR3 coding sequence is TGTGCCAGCAGCTCAGATACAGGGGGCAGGCACATTCAGTACTTC. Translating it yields CASSSDTGGRHIQYF.

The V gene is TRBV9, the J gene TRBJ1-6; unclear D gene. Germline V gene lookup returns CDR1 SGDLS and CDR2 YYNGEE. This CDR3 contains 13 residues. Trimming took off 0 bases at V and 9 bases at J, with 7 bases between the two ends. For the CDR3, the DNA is TGTGCCAGCAGCGTAGGGGTCATTTCACCCCTCCACTTT. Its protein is CASSVGVISPLHF.

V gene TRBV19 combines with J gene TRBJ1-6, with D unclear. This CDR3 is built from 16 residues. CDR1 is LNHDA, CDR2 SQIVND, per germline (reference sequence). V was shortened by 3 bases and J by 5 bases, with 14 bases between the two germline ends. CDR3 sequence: CASSITMGGNNSPLHF. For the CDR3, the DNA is TGTGCCAGTAGTATTACGATGGGAGGGAATAATTCACCCCTCCACTTT.

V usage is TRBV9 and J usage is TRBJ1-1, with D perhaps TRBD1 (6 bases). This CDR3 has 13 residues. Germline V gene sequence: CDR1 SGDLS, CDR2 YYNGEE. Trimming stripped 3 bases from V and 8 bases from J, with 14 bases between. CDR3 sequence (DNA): TGTGCCAGCAGCGCCGATTACGGGGGCGAAGCTTTCTTT. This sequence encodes CASSADYGGEAFF.

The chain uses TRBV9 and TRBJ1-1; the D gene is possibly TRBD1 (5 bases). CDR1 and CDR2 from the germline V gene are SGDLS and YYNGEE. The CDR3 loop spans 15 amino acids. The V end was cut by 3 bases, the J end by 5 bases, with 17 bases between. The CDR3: CASSGTPGPGTEAFF. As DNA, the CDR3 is TGTGCCAGCAGCGGGACGCCGGGTCCAGGGACTGAAGCTTTCTTT.

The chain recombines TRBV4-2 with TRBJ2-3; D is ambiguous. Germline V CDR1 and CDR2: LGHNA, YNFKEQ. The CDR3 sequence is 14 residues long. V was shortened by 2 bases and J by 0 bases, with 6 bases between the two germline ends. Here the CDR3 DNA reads TGTGCCAGCAGCCAACAGATCAGCACAGATACGCAGTATTTT. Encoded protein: CASSQQISTDTQYF.

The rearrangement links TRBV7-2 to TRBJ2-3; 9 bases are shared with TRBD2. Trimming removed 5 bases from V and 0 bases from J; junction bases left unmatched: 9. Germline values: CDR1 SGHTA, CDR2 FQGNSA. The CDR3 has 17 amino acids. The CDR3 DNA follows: TGTGCCAGCAGCGTAGAGGCTAGCGGGGCGAGCACAGATACGCAGTATTTT. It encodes CASSVEASGASTDTQYF.

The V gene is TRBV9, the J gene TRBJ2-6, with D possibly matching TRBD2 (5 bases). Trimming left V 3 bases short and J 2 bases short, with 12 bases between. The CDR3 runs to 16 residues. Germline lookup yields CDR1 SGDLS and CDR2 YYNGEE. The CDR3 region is CASSAFIGAGANVLTF. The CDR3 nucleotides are TGTGCCAGCAGCGCGTTTATCGGGGCTGGGGCCAACGTCCTGACTTTC.

The CDR3 is CASSLASSDYNEQFF. The CDR3 DNA reads TGCGCCAGCAGCTTGGCTTCTAGCGATTACAATGAGCAGTTCTTC. The chain combines TRBV5-1 with TRBJ2-1; D might be TRBD2 (6 bases). CDR3 size: 15 residues. The germline CDR1 and CDR2 sequences are SGHRS and YFSETQ. The germline V and J ends were trimmed by 0 bases and 4 bases, with 11 bases remaining between them.

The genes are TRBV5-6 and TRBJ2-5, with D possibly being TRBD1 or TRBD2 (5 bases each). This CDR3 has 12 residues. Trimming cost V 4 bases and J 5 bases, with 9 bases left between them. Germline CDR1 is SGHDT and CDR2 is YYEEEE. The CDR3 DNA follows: TGTGCCAGCAGCGGGTGGGGGGAGACCCAGTACTTC. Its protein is CASSGWGETQYF.

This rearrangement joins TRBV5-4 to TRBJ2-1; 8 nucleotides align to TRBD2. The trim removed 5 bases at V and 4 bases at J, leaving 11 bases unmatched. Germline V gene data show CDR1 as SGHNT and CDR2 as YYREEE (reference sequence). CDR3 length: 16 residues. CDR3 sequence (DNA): TGTGCCAGCAGGCCTTTAGCGGGGAGCGATTACAATGAGCAGTTCTTC. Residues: CASRPLAGSDYNEQFF.

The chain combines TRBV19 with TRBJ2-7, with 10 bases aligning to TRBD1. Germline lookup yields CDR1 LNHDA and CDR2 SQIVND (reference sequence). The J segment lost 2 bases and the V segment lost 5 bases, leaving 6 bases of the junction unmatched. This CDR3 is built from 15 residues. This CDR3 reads CASSFRDRGPYEQYF. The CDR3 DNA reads TGTGCCAGTAGTTTCCGGGACAGGGGACCCTACGAGCAGTACTTC.

Here the CDR3 reads CASSHRGVAGGYDEQYF. The CDR3 DNA reads as TGTGCCAGCAGCCACCGCGGAGTAGCGGGGGGCTACGACGAGCAGTACTTC. This sequence joins TRBV13 and TRBJ2-7; 10 bases fit TRBD2. The germline CDR1 and CDR2 sequences are PRHDT and FYEKMQ (reference sequence). The CDR3 spans 17 residues. Germline trimming cut 5 bases from V and 5 bases from J; bases unmatched to any gene: 15.

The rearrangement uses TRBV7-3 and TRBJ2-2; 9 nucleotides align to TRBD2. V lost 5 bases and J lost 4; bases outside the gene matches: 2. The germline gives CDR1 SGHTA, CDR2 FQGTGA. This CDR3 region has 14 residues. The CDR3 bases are TGTGCCAGCAGCCTTAGCGGGGGCACCGGGGAGCTGTTTTTT. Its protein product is CASSLSGGTGELFF.

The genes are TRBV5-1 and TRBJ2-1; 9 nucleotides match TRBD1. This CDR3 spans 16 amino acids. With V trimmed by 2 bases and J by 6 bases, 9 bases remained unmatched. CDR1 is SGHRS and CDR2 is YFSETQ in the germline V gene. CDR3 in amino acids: CASSFRTGEWVNEQFF. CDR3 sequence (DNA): TGCGCCAGCAGCTTCAGGACAGGGGAGTGGGTCAATGAGCAGTTCTTC.

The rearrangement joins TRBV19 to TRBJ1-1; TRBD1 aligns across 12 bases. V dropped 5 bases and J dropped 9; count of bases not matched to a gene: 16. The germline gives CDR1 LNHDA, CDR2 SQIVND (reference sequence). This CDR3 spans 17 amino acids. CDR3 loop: CASSPGTGGAGFPKAFF. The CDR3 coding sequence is TGTGCCAGTAGTCCCGGGACAGGGGGCGCCGGGTTCCCCAAAGCTTTCTTT.

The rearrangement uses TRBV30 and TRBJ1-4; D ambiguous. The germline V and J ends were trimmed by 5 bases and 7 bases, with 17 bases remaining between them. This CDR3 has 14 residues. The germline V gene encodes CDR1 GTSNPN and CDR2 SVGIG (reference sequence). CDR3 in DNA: TGTGCCTGGGGGATTGGGCCTCGAGGTGAAAAACTGTTTTTT. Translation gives CAWGIGPRGEKLFF.

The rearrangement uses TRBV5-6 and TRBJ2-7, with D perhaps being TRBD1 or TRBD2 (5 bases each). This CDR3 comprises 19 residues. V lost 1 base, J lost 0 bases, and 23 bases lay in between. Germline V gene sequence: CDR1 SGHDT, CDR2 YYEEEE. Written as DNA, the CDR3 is TGTGCCAGCAGCTTGACTATAGAGGGACGGAAATCAACCTCCTACGAGCAGTACTTC. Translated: CASSLTIEGRKSTSYEQYF.

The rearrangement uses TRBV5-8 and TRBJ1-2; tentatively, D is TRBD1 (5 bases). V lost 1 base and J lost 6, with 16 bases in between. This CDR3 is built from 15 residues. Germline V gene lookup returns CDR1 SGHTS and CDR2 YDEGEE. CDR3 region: CASSLRGAHMDGYTF. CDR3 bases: TGTGCCAGCAGCTTGCGAGGGGCTCATATGGATGGCTACACCTTC.

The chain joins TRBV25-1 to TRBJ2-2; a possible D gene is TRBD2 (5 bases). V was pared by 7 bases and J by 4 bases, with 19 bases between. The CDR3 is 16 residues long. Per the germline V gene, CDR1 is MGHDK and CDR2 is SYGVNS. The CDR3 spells CASTVAEVVGTGELFF. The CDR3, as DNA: TGTGCCAGCACCGTCGCGGAGGTAGTCGGCACCGGGGAGCTGTTTTTT.

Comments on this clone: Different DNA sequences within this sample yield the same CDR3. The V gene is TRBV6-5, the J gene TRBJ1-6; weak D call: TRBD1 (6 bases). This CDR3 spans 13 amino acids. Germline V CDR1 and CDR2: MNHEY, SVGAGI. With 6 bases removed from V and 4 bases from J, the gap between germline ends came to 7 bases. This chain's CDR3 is CASSQGYNSPLHF. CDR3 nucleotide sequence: TGTGCCAGCAGCCAGGGGTATAATTCACCCCTCCACTTT.

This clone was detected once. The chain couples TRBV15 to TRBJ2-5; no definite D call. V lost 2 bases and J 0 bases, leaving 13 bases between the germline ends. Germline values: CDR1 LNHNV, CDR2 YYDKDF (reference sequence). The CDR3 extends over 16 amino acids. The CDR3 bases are TGTGCCACCAGCAGAACCGACACCTGGTACCAAGAGACCCAGTACTTC. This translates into CATSRTDTWYQETQYF.

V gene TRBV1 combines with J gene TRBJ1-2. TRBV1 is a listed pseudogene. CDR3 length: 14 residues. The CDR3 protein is CTSSRSSGRRGYTF. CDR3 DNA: TGCACCAGCAGCCGAAGCAGTGGGCGGCGGGGCTACACCTTC.

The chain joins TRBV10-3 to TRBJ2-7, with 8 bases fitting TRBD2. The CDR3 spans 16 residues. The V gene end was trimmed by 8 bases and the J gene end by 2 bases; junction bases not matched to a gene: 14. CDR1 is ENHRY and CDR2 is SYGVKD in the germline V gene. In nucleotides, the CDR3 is TGTGCCATCTTAACATCGGCGGGGGGTGCCCCCTACGAGCAGTACTTC. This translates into CAILTSAGGAPYEQYF.

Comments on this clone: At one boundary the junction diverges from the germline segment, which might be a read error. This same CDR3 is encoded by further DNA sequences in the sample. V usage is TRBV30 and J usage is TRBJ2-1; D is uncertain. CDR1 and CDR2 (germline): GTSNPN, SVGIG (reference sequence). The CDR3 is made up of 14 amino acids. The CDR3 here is CAWSTGASYNEQFF. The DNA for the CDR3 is TGCGCCTGGAGTACGGGTGCCTCCTACAATGAGCAGTTCTTC.

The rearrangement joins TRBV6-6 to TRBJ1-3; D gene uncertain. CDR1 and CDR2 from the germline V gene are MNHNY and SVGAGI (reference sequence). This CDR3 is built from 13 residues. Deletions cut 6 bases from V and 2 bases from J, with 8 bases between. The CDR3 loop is CASRDGAGNTIYF. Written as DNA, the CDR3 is TGTGCCAGCAGAGACGGCGCTGGAAACACCATATATTTT.

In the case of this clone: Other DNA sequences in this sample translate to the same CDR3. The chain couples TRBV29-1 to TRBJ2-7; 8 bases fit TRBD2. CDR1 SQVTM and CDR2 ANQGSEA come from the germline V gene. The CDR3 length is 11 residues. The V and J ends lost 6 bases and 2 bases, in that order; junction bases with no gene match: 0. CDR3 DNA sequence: TGCAGCGTGCGGGGGGCCTACGAGCAGTACTTC. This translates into CSVRGAYEQYF.

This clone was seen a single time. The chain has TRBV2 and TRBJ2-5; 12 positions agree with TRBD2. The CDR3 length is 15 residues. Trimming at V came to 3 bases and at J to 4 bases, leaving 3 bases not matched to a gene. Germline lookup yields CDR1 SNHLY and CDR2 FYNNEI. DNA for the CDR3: TGTGCCAGCAGTGAGCTAGCGGGGGGGCGAGAGACCCAGTACTTC. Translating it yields CASSELAGGRETQYF.